This is a list of T cell receptor beta chains from one sample in a study of human T cells and chemical hapten exposure. TCRdb reprocessed the RACE reads via MiXCR and lists one record per CDR3 protein. The sample consists of approximately 350,000 distinct CDR3 sequences, around 7% of them appearing once. The sample here was whole blood, taken in connection with sensitization to the hapten diphenylcyclopropenone (DPC). The receptor source for this set is a woman younger than 35 with alopecia areata. Some clones in this sample may be carry-over from other donors' samples. Both conserved end residues are part of each CDR3. Each record gives: CDR3 length, V gene, J gene, CDR3 protein.

CDR3 length: 14
V gene: TRBV27
J gene: TRBJ2-2
CDR3 protein: CASSLSHPTGFLFF

CDR3 length: 18
V gene: TRBV5-1
J gene: TRBJ2-3
CDR3 protein: CASSSGTSGGQGPDTQYF

CDR3 length: 13
V gene: TRBV18
J gene: TRBJ2-3
CDR3 protein: CASSEILVDTQYF

CDR3 length: 15
V gene: TRBV5-1
J gene: TRBJ2-3
CDR3 protein: CASSSASGSTDTQYF

CDR3 length: 13
V gene: TRBV7-2
J gene: TRBJ1-2
CDR3 protein: CASSPDWSYGYTF

CDR3 length: 15
V gene: TRBV27
J gene: TRBJ2-1
CDR3 protein: CASSYQDSSYNEQFF

CDR3 length: 14
V gene: TRBV28
J gene: TRBJ2-5
CDR3 protein: CASSWNRGVETQYF

CDR3 length: 14
V gene: TRBV12-3/TRBV12-4
J gene: TRBJ2-5
CDR3 protein: CASSGSGAQETQYF

CDR3 length: 16
V gene: TRBV7-3
J gene: TRBJ2-3
CDR3 protein: CASSLGVAGAIDTQYF

CDR3 length: 22
V gene: TRBV21-1
J gene: TRBJ1-1
CDR3 protein: CASRLELAFSSPRLIENHEAFF

CDR3 length: 14
V gene: TRBV20-1
J gene: TRBJ2-1
CDR3 protein: CSATFRPHKSEQFF

CDR3 length: 16
V gene: TRBV6-6
J gene: TRBJ1-6
CDR3 protein: CASSYRGGTANSPLHF

CDR3 length: 16
V gene: TRBV6-1
J gene: TRBJ2-2
CDR3 protein: CASSEGTFRWGGELFF

CDR3 length: 13
V gene: TRBV12-5
J gene: TRBJ1-6
CDR3 protein: CASGAEGGSPLHF

CDR3 length: 15
V gene: TRBV15
J gene: TRBJ2-2
CDR3 protein: CATSRPGLDTGELFF

CDR3 length: 15
V gene: TRBV29-1
J gene: TRBJ1-4
CDR3 protein: CSVGGQGPGREKLFF

CDR3 length: 13
V gene: TRBV27
J gene: TRBJ2-5
CDR3 protein: CASSFPDRETQYF

CDR3 length: 14
V gene: TRBV12-3/TRBV12-4
J gene: TRBJ2-3
CDR3 protein: CASSIWRGTDTQYF

CDR3 length: 15
V gene: TRBV20-1
J gene: TRBJ1-4
CDR3 protein: CSARDLFATNEKLFF

CDR3 length: 13
V gene: TRBV7-8
J gene: TRBJ1-6
CDR3 protein: CASSWADNSPLHF

CDR3 length: 16
V gene: TRBV7-8
J gene: TRBJ2-3
CDR3 protein: CASSSSAGGRTDTQYF

CDR3 length: 15
V gene: TRBV6-2/TRBV6-3
J gene: TRBJ2-1
CDR3 protein: CASSYIRGTYNEQFF

CDR3 length: 14
V gene: TRBV7-2
J gene: TRBJ1-1
CDR3 protein: CASSLLGSNTEAFF

CDR3 length: 18
V gene: TRBV5-1
J gene: TRBJ2-2
CDR3 protein: CASSLGALSRSNTGELFF

CDR3 length: 14
V gene: TRBV19
J gene: TRBJ1-5
CDR3 protein: CASSGQQGNQPQHF

CDR3 length: 16
V gene: TRBV7-2
J gene: TRBJ2-5
CDR3 protein: CASSPFPGQAGETQYF

CDR3 length: 13
V gene: TRBV28
J gene: TRBJ1-2
CDR3 protein: CASSPINTWGYTF

CDR3 length: 13
V gene: TRBV7-6
J gene: TRBJ1-2
CDR3 protein: CASSADANYGYTF

CDR3 length: 14
V gene: TRBV29-1
J gene: TRBJ2-5
CDR3 protein: CSLRGVSPKETQYF

CDR3 length: 15
V gene: TRBV7-2
J gene: TRBJ1-5
CDR3 protein: CASSPRAAGQEPQHF

CDR3 length: 15
V gene: TRBV12-3/TRBV12-4
J gene: TRBJ1-5
CDR3 protein: CASSFIDVGNQPQHF

CDR3 length: 16
V gene: TRBV4-2
J gene: TRBJ2-7
CDR3 protein: CASSRLAGASSYEQYF

CDR3 length: 13
V gene: TRBV6-2/TRBV6-3
J gene: TRBJ1-5
CDR3 protein: CASSRTVNQPQHF

CDR3 length: 13
V gene: TRBV24-1
J gene: TRBJ2-5
CDR3 protein: CATSPRGVETQYF

CDR3 length: 14
V gene: TRBV27
J gene: TRBJ1-2
CDR3 protein: CASSLSGGRHGYTF

CDR3 length: 15
V gene: TRBV6-2/TRBV6-3
J gene: TRBJ1-1
CDR3 protein: CASSYPPGRPTEAFF

CDR3 length: 14
V gene: TRBV12-3/TRBV12-4
J gene: TRBJ2-3
CDR3 protein: CASNEGLSTDTQYF

CDR3 length: 14
V gene: TRBV20-1
J gene: TRBJ2-3
CDR3 protein: CSARKIRLTDTQYF

CDR3 length: 15
V gene: TRBV14
J gene: TRBJ2-7
CDR3 protein: CASSHVGLADYEQYF

CDR3 length: 14
V gene: TRBV20-1
J gene: TRBJ2-3
CDR3 protein: CSARDYQATDTQYF

CDR3 length: 13
V gene: TRBV20-1
J gene: TRBJ1-2
CDR3 protein: CSASASRNYGYTF

CDR3 length: 13
V gene: TRBV9
J gene: TRBJ1-1
CDR3 protein: CASSGGFGTEAFF

CDR3 length: 13
V gene: TRBV20-1
J gene: TRBJ2-3
CDR3 protein: CSAWDGSTDTQYF

CDR3 length: 12
V gene: TRBV10-3
J gene: TRBJ2-3
CDR3 protein: CAISGEQGQQYF

CDR3 length: 13
V gene: TRBV29-1
J gene: TRBJ2-7
CDR3 protein: CSVDRQGTYEQYF

CDR3 length: 14
V gene: TRBV6-5
J gene: TRBJ1-1
CDR3 protein: CASSRPGAGTEAFF

CDR3 length: 12
V gene: TRBV28
J gene: TRBJ2-7
CDR3 protein: CASSRGLYEQYF

CDR3 length: 15
V gene: TRBV6-6
J gene: TRBJ1-2
CDR3 protein: CASTLPGARGSGYTF

CDR3 length: 13
V gene: TRBV13
J gene: TRBJ1-1
CDR3 protein: CASSLGGTFEAFF